This TCR beta chain was obtained from a study of shared clonotypes between healthy human individuals. Study-level background: Per donor, CD8 memory used one plate, CD8 naive used two, CD4 memory used three and CD4 naive used three.

Germline CDR1 is GTSNPN and CDR2 is SVGIG (reference sequence). The CDR3 sequence is 13 residues long. Germline trimming cut 7 bases from V and 0 bases from J; bases unmatched to any gene: 2. This clone showed up just a few times. Its specificity is not known. Study findings and constraints: Despite large depth, rarefaction showed incomplete sorted-subset sequencing. Relative to clonotypes present in all four donors, those not shared had lower generation probabilities. Specimens sampled were limited to blood, with tissue repertoires likely differing.

Assay: immunoSEQ multiplex PCR; the TCRdb copy retains only in-frame clones and omits some. The repertoire holds over 150,000 clones, with 66% as singletons. Sequences were obtained from memory CD4+ T cells sorted from blood. Stated subset: CD45RA-negative fraction. The chain carries TRBV30 and TRBJ2-3; 9 bases match TRBD2. This clonotype originated in a man aged 30 to 45 in good health. The CDR3 DNA sequence: TGTGCCTTTAGCGGGGGCAGCACAGATACGCAGTATTTT. Protein: CAFSGGSTDTQYF.